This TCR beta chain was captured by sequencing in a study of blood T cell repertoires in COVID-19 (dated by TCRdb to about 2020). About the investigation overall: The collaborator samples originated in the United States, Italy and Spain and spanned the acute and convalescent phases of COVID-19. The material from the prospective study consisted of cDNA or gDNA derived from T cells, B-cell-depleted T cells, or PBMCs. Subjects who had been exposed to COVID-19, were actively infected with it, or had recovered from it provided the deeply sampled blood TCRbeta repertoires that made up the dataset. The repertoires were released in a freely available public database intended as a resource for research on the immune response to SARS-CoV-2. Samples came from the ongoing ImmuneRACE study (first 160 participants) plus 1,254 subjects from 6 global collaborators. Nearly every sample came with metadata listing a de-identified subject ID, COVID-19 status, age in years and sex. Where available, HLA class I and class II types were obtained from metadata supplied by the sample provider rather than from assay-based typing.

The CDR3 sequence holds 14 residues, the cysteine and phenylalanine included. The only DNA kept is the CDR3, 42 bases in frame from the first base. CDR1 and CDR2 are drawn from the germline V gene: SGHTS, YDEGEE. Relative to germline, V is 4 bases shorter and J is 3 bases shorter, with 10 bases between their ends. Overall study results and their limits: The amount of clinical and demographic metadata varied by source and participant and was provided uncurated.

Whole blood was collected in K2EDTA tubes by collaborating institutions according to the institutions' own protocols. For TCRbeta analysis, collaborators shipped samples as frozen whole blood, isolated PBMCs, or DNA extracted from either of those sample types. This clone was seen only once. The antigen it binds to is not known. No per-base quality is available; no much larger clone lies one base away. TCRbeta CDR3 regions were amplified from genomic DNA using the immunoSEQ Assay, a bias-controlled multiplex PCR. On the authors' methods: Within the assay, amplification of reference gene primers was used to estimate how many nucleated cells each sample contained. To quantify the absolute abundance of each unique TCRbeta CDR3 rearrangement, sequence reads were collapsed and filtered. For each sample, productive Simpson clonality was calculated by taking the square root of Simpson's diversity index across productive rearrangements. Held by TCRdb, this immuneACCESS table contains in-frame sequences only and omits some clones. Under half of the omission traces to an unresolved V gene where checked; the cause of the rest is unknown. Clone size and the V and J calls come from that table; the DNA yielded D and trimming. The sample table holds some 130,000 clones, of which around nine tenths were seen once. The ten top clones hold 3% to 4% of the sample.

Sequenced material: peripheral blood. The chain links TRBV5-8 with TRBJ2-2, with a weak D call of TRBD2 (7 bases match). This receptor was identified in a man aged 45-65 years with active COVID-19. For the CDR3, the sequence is CASSRGAHTGELFF. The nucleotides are TGTGCCAGCAGCCGGGGGGCCCACACCGGGGAGCTGTTTTTT.